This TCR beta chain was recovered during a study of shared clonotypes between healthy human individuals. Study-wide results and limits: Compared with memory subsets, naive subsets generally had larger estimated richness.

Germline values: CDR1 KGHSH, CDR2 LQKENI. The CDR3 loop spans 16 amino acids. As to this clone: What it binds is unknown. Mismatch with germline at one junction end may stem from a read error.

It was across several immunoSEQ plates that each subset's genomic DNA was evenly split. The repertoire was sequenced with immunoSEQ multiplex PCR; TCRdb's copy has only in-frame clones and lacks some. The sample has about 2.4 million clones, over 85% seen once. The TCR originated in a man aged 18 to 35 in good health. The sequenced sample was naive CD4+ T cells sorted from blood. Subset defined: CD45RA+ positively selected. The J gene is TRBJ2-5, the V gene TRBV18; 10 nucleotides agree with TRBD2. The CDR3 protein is CASSRASGGPQGTQYF. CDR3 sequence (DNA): TGTGCCAGCTCACGAGCTAGCGGGGGCCCTCAAGGGACCCAGTACTTC.